The rows below give T cell receptor beta chains drawn from one sample of a study of OX40 agonist ivuxolimab in advanced cancers. The data were produced by immunoSEQ multiplex PCR, yet TCRdb's version contains in-frame clones alone and is incomplete. The sample records some 73,000 clones, approximately 86% being singletons. The specimen comprised CD4+ or CD8+ T cells sorted from blood, sampled in a trial of the OX40 agonist ivuxolimab. The receptors shown here come from an adult with an advanced solid tumor such as melanoma, head and neck, liver or kidney cancer. The CDR3 runs from the conserved cysteine through the conserved F or W. The order of the fields is D gene, V gene, J gene, clone size, CDR3 protein, CDR3 DNA. The D gene is left open where the match is weak. Clone size is shown for a subset of rows, as once, few, many or a class of expanded clone.

-	TRBV5-5	TRBJ2-2	medium-sized	CASSLEERSDTGELFF	TGTGCCAGCAGCTTGGAAGAGCGTTCGGACACCGGGGAGCTGTTTTTT
TRBD2	TRBV6-5	TRBJ2-7	-	CASGNLLAGVREQYF	TGTGCCAGCGGAAATCTACTAGCGGGAGTGCGCGAGCAGTACTTC
-	TRBV11-2	TRBJ1-1	-	CASSPTPDTEAFF	TGTGCCAGCAGCCCAACCCCGGACACTGAAGCTTTCTTT
TRBD1	TRBV7-6	TRBJ2-7	few	CASSSQGQGMEQYF	TGTGCCAGCAGCTCTCAAGGACAGGGAATGGAGCAGTACTTC
TRBD1	TRBV11-2	TRBJ1-2	-	CASSSTQGDYGYTF	TGTGCCAGCAGCTCGACACAGGGGGACTATGGCTACACCTTC
-	TRBV10-3	TRBJ1-2	-	CAISDPTEGRSYTF	TGTGCCATCAGTGACCCAACGGAGGGTAGGAGCTACACCTTC
-	TRBV7-8	TRBJ1-2	-	CASSLDGRYGYTF	TGTGCCAGCAGCCTTGACGGGCGGTATGGCTACACCTTC
-	TRBV19	TRBJ1-5	-	CASRESGALSQPQHF	TGTGCCAGTAGGGAATCAGGGGCCTTGAGTCAGCCCCAGCATTTT
TRBD1	TRBV19	TRBJ2-7	-	CASSSQGASYEQYF	TGTGCCAGTAGTAGTCAGGGGGCCAGTTACGAGCAGTACTTC
TRBD1	TRBV7-2	TRBJ2-7	-	CASSYRQGAYEQYF	TGTGCCAGCAGCTACAGACAGGGGGCCTACGAGCAGTACTTC
-	TRBV29-1	TRBJ1-2	once	CSVEDLPQNYGYTF	TGCAGCGTTGAAGATCTCCCGCAGAACTATGGCTACACCTTC
TRBD1	TRBV30	TRBJ1-4	-	CAWRKQQGATNEKLFF	TGTGCCTGGAGGAAGCAGCAGGGGGCAACTAATGAAAAACTGTTTTTT
-	TRBV23-1	TRBJ2-7	-	CASSQSVDRPGHYEQYF	TGCGCCAGCAGTCAATCCGTAGACAGGCCTGGCCACTACGAGCAGTACTTC
-	TRBV7-3	TRBJ2-2	few	CASSSTGYTGELFF	TGTGCCAGCAGCTCCACAGGGTACACCGGGGAGCTGTTTTTT
-	TRBV19	TRBJ2-3	-	CASSSRDGAGTDTQYF	TGTGCCAGTAGTTCACGGGACGGCGCAGGCACAGATACGCAGTATTTT
TRBD1	TRBV6-5	TRBJ1-5	-	CASTGTGGQPQHF	TGTGCCAGCACCGGGACAGGTGGTCAGCCCCAGCATTTT
TRBD2	TRBV7-2	TRBJ2-7	-	CASSLSPTSGDYEQYF	TGTGCCAGCAGCTTATCCCCCACTAGCGGGGACTACGAGCAGTACTTC
TRBD1	TRBV11-3	TRBJ1-1	-	CASSLLGQGTEAFF	TGTGCCAGCAGCCTCCTAGGACAGGGGACTGAAGCTTTCTTT
TRBD1	TRBV4-3	TRBJ1-2	medium-sized	CASSQALQGNQGYTF	TGCGCCAGCAGCCAAGCCCTACAGGGGAATCAGGGCTACACCTTC